Listed here are 30 T cell receptor beta chains from one sample, sequenced in a study of T cell clonality in common variable immunodeficiency. Repertoires were generated with immunoSEQ multiplex PCR, while TCRdb's copy carries only in-frame clones and drops some. The sample contains tens of thousands of clones, none occurring once; about 1.7% lies in the top ten. The sequencing sample was made of peripheral blood mononuclear cells. The receptor set was obtained from a person aged 18-69 years in good health.

This clone was observed at least ten times. CDR3 sequence reads: CSLRTGYLPETQYF. CDR3 bases read: TGCAGCCTACGGACAGGGTATCTCCCAGAGACC. V and J are TRBV29-1 and TRBJ2-5; TRBD1 agrees at 8 bases. Read sequence stops 3 residues before the CDR3 end, and the germline J gene provides the missing end. The CDR3 has 14 amino acids. Germline CDR1 SQVTM, CDR2 ANQGSEA. The V and J ends lost 8 bases and 4 bases, in that order; junction bases with no gene match: 12.

This clone was observed many times. The read is 3 residues too short to cover the CDR3 end, so that end is filled in from the germline J gene. The chain carries TRBV20-1 and TRBJ1-6, with D perhaps TRBD1 (6 bases). The CDR3 runs 17 residues. The V and J ends lost 2 bases and 0 bases respectively, with 14 bases between them. CDR1 DFQATT and CDR2 SNEGSKA come from the germline V gene (reference sequence). The CDR3 loop reads CSARNRARSSYNSPLHF. Partial CDR3 DNA: TGCAGTGCTAGAAACAGGGCGAGAAGCTCCTATAATTCACCC.

This clone was counted at least ten times. The read ends 3 residues before the CDR3 terminus; that terminus is restored from the germline J gene. V and J are TRBV5-8 and TRBJ1-1; D gene unclear. The germline V and J ends were trimmed by 2 bases and 2 bases, with 7 bases remaining between them. The CDR3 consists of 13 residues. Germline CDR1 is SGHTS and CDR2 is YDEGEE. CDR3 DNA, as far as it was read: TGTGCCAGCAGCTTTATTTCTAACACTGAA. Its protein is CASSFISNTE. The whole CDR3 sequence reads CASSFISNTEAFF.

In its sample, this clone was seen many times. Read coverage stops 3 residues before the CDR3 terminus; the germline J gene supplies the remainder. V and J are TRBV28 and TRBJ2-2; the match to TRBD2 covers 9 bases. The CDR3 contains 16 residues. The V gene end was trimmed by 7 bases and the J gene end by 5 bases; junction bases not matched to a gene: 11. The germline CDR1 and CDR2 sequences are MDHEN and SYDVKM. CDR3: CASIPLPLAGTGELFF. CDR3 bases read: TGTGCCAGCATCCCACTGCCCCTAGCGGGGACCGGGGAG.

This clone was picked up many times. The read gets to within 3 residues of the CDR3 end, and the germline J gene fills in the rest. This chain links TRBV10-3 with TRBJ1-6, with a weak D call TRBD1 (5 bases). Trimming cost V 9 bases and J 5 bases, with 11 bases left between them. The CDR3 has 13 amino acids. CDR1 ENHRY and CDR2 SYGVKD come from the germline V gene. The chain's CDR3 is CAMRQTDNSPLHF. The DNA read from the CDR3 is TGTGCCATGAGACAGACCGATAATTCACCC.

This clone occurred many times. The read is 3 residues too short to cover the CDR3 end, so that end is filled in from the germline J gene. The rearrangement joins TRBV18 to TRBJ1-2; D may be TRBD1 (5 bases). The CDR3 is made up of 13 amino acids. The ends were cut back, 3 bases at V and 3 bases at J, with 8 bases in the middle. In germline, CDR1 is KGHSH, CDR2 LQKENI. The CDR3 DNA, read in part, is TGTGCCAGCTCACCCTCCAGGGACTATGGC. This codes for CASSPSRDYG. The whole CDR3 protein is CASSPSRDYGYTF.

This clone was observed at least ten times. The read terminates 3 residues ahead of where the CDR3 ends, so the germline J gene completes it. This chain joins TRBV27 and TRBJ2-3; tentatively, D is TRBD1 (6 bases). The CDR3 sequence is 16 residues long. V shed 5 bases and J shed 0 bases, with 15 bases lying between them. Germline V lookup: CDR1 MNHEY, CDR2 SMNVEV (reference sequence). The CDR3 protein is CASSDLDRRSTDTQYF. The CDR3 DNA, read in part, is TGTGCCAGCAGTGACTTGGACAGACGGAGCACAGATACG.

In its sample, this clone was seen many times. The read stops 3 residues short of the end of the CDR3; the missing end is completed from the germline J gene. The chain employs TRBV7-9 and TRBJ1-1, with 7 bases identical to TRBD1. The CDR3 spans 15 residues. CDR1 is SEHNR, CDR2 FQNEAQ, per germline (reference sequence). Trimming took 2 bases from V and 1 from J; bases not matched to a gene: 4. The CDR3 here is CASSLLRQGNTEAFF. The covered CDR3 bases are TGTGCCAGCAGCTTACTACGACAGGGGAACACTGAA.

In this sample, this clone turned up many times. The missing CDR3 end, 3 residues past where the read stops, is filled in from the germline J gene. The J gene is TRBJ1-1, the V gene TRBV2, with D possibly TRBD1 on 6 matching bases. The CDR3 is made up of 13 amino acids. Looked up from germline, CDR1 is SNHLY and CDR2 is FYNNEI. V was clipped by 6 bases and J by 1 base, with 9 bases between them. The CDR3 loop is CASRNRENTEAFF. The covered CDR3 bases are TGTGCCAGCAGAAACAGGGAGAACACTGAA.

Details on this clone: The CDR3 extends 3 residues past the end of the read, so its final part is completed from the germline J gene. This sequence joins TRBV7-9 and TRBJ2-5; TRBD2 matches 9 bases. The CDR3 runs to 14 residues. Germline V gene data show CDR1 as SEHNR and CDR2 as FQNEAQ (reference sequence). V gave up 1 base and J gave up 5 bases; unmatched junction bases: 2. The CDR3 spells CASSLVAGGETQYF. CDR3 DNA (partial): TGTGCCAGCAGCTTAGTTGCGGGAGGGGAGACC.

There are many counts of this clone. The read ends 3 residues shy of where the CDR3 ends; the end is completed using the germline J gene. The J gene is TRBJ1-1, the V gene TRBV12-3 or TRBV12-4; possibly TRBD1 for D (6 bases). Trimming removed 5 bases from V and 5 bases from J, with 12 bases in between. The CDR3 is made up of 13 amino acids. The CDR3 here is CASSNRVITEAFF. CDR3 DNA (partial): TGTGCCAGCAGTAACAGGGTTATTACTGAA.

This clone was seen ten or more times. The read halts 3 residues ahead of the CDR3 end, with the missing end drawn from the germline J gene. This chain uses TRBV19 with TRBJ1-5; 9 bases map to TRBD1. The germline V gene has CDR1 LNHDA and CDR2 SQIVND (reference sequence). The CDR3 contains 15 residues. Unmatched junction bases numbered 6, after V lost 5 bases and J lost 4 bases. CDR3 residues: CASSASGTGNQPQHF. The DNA read from the CDR3 is TGTGCCAGTAGTGCCTCCGGGACAGGGAATCAGCCC.

This clone was observed many times. The sequenced fragment ends 3 residues before the CDR3 boundary, so the rest is inferred from the germline J gene. This sequence joins TRBV20-1 and TRBJ2-1; D is uncertain. The V gene lost 5 bases and the J gene lost 0 bases, with 14 bases spanning the gap. CDR3 size: 15 residues. In germline, CDR1 is DFQATT, CDR2 SNEGSKA (reference sequence). The CDR3 DNA, read in part, is TGCAGTGCTCCAGAGGCGGATAACTCCTACAATGAG. Translation gives CSAPEADNSYNE. The CDR3 as a whole reads CSAPEADNSYNEQFF.

This clone was seen repeatedly, ten times or more. The read finishes 3 residues shy of the CDR3 end, and the germline J gene is used to complete it. V and J are TRBV27 and TRBJ2-3, with 7 nucleotides matching TRBD2. Germline V gene lookup returns CDR1 MNHEY and CDR2 SMNVEV (reference sequence). With V trimmed by 7 bases and J by 6 bases, 13 bases remained unmatched. This CDR3 region has 15 residues. CDR3 loop: CASTSLGTIPDTQYF. CDR3 DNA, as far as it was read: TGTGCCAGCACAAGCCTTGGGACTATTCCCGATACG.

This clone showed up many times. The read ends 3 residues shy of where the CDR3 ends; the end is completed using the germline J gene. J is TRBJ1-4 and V is TRBV5-1; 8 bases match TRBD1. This CDR3 is 16 amino acids long. In germline, CDR1 is SGHRS, CDR2 YFSETQ. With 6 bases clipped from V and 8 bases from J, the junction kept 15 bases outside the gene matches. CDR3 bases read: TGCGCCAGCACTAGATCCAACAGGGGGGCCGCAGAAAAA. The encoded protein is CASTRSNRGAAEK. The CDR3 in its entirety is CASTRSNRGAAEKLFF. Based on the CDR3 plus reference TRBV5-1 and TRBJ1-4, the full variable domain is KAGVTQTPRYLIKTRGQQVTLSCSPISGHRSVSWYQQTPGQGLQFLFEYFSETQRNKGNFPGRFSGRQFSNSRSEMNVSTLELGDSALYLCASTRSNRGAAEKLFFGSGTQLSVL.

This clone was seen at least ten times. The missing CDR3 end, 3 residues past where the read stops, is filled in from the germline J gene. The chain combines TRBV20-1 with TRBJ1-1; tentatively, D is TRBD1 (5 bases). V lost 2 bases and J 3 bases, leaving 13 bases between the germline ends. Germline V gene sequence: CDR1 DFQATT, CDR2 SNEGSKA (reference sequence). There are 14 residues in the CDR3. CDR3 DNA, as far as it was read: TGCAGTGCTAGAACCGGAAGAGGGGACACTGAA. Translation gives CSARTGRGDTE. The complete CDR3 sequence is CSARTGRGDTEAFF.

This clone appeared many times. Read sequence stops 3 residues before the CDR3 end, and the germline J gene provides the missing end. This chain uses TRBV12-5 with TRBJ1-1; 9 nucleotides match TRBD1. The CDR3 sequence is 20 residues long. From germline, CDR1 is LGHNT and CDR2 FRNRAP. V trimming: 5 bases; J trimming: 0 bases; junction bases outside the gene matches: 19. CDR3 bases read: TGTGCTAGTGGTCCCACTGGTCTTAGGACAGGGGAGAAGGTGAACACTGAA. The encoded protein is CASGPTGLRTGEKVNTE. The complete CDR3 sequence is CASGPTGLRTGEKVNTEAFF.

This clone appeared many times. The CDR3 end lies 3 residues beyond the end of the read and is filled in from the germline J gene. This chain links TRBV20-1 with TRBJ1-4; D possibly corresponds to TRBD1 (6 bases). CDR3 length: 13 amino acids. Germline V gives CDR1 DFQATT, CDR2 SNEGSKA (reference sequence). The V and J ends lost 7 bases and 8 bases respectively, with 17 bases between them. The CDR3: CSVVRTAGEKLFF. The DNA read from the CDR3 is TGCAGTGTAGTCCGGACAGCAGGGGAAAAA.

This clone was seen many times. The read halts 3 residues ahead of the CDR3 end, with the missing end drawn from the germline J gene. The chain recombines TRBV7-2 with TRBJ1-2; tentatively, D is TRBD1 (6 bases). The germline gives CDR1 SGHTA, CDR2 FQGNSA. V lost 8 bases and J 4 bases, leaving 17 bases between the germline ends. There are 14 residues in the CDR3. The CDR3 bases that were read are TGTGCCAGCCCCTACCGGGGCAGGGGCTATGGC. As protein: CASPYRGRGYG. The CDR3 in full is CASPYRGRGYGYTF.

Only a few counts were recorded for this clone. The sequence runs out 3 residues before the end of the CDR3; the remainder is reconstructed from the germline J gene. The gene calls are TRBV7-2 and TRBJ1-5; D gene ambiguous. The germline V and J ends were trimmed by 7 bases and 2 bases, with 15 bases remaining between them. The CDR3 has 15 residues. Looked up from germline, CDR1 is SGHTA and CDR2 is FQGNSA. The DNA read from the CDR3 is TGTGCCAGCACCCAAGGGAATAGCGGCAATCAGCCC. This gives the protein CASTQGNSGNQP. The entire CDR3 sequence reads CASTQGNSGNQPQHF.

This clone has at least ten counts. The read finishes 3 residues shy of the CDR3 end, and the germline J gene is used to complete it. The chain recombines TRBV5-1 with TRBJ1-4; no definite D call. CDR3 size: 12 residues. The V end was cut by 0 bases, the J end by 8 bases, with 5 bases between. Germline CDR1 reads SGHRS; CDR2 reads YFSETQ. CDR3: CASSLDGEKLFF. The sequenced part of the CDR3 DNA is TGCGCCAGCAGCTTGGACGGGGAAAAA.

CDR3 DNA (partial): TGTGCCAGTAGTGGGACAGGGGTGGACATT. This gives the protein CASSGTGVDI. The CDR3 in its entirety is CASSGTGVDIAFF. V and J are TRBV19 and TRBJ1-1; 10 nucleotides line up with TRBD1. The read falls 3 residues short of the CDR3 end, and the missing part is taken from the germline J gene. The CDR3 spans 13 residues. CDR1 is LNHDA, CDR2 SQIVND, per germline (reference sequence).

This clone occurred many times. Read data end 3 residues before the CDR3 end; the end is taken from the germline J gene. This chain connects TRBV5-1 to TRBJ2-1, with TRBD1 identical over 8 bases. The CDR3 consists of 14 residues. The trim removed 3 bases at V and 4 bases at J, leaving 3 bases unmatched. Looked up from germline, CDR1 is SGHRS and CDR2 is YFSETQ. CDR3 DNA (partial): TGCGCCAGCAGCTCAGGGGGCGAATACAATGAG. Its translation: CASSSGGEYNE. The complete CDR3 protein is CASSSGGEYNEQFF.

This clone was observed many times. The DNA ends 3 residues before the CDR3 does, and the rest of the CDR3 is filled in from the germline J gene. The chain links TRBV6-4 to TRBJ1-2, with TRBD1 identical over 7 bases. CDR3 length: 13 residues. Looked up from germline, CDR1 is MRHNA and CDR2 is SNTAGT. V shed 9 bases and J 7 bases; nucleotides not matched to a gene: 11. The covered CDR3 bases are TGTGCCAGAAAATGGACAGGAGAAAGTGGC. Amino acids: CARKWTGESG. The whole CDR3 sequence reads CARKWTGESGYTF.

This clone was detected ten times or more. The CDR3 extends 3 residues past the end of the read, so its final part is completed from the germline J gene. J is TRBJ1-5 and V is TRBV20-1; 7 nucleotides line up with TRBD1. CDR3 length equals 16 residues. V lost 5 bases and J lost 4; bases outside the gene matches: 14. CDR1 is DFQATT, CDR2 SNEGSKA, per germline (reference sequence). CDR3 in amino acids: CSASIPPGTVNQPQHF. The CDR3 DNA, read in part, is TGCAGTGCTTCTATTCCCCCCGGGACAGTTAATCAGCCC.

This clone was recorded a few times. The read terminates 3 residues ahead of where the CDR3 ends, so the germline J gene completes it. The chain has TRBV7-3 and TRBJ2-2; the match to TRBD2 covers 7 bases. Germline V gives CDR1 SGHTA, CDR2 FQGTGA. With 5 bases clipped from V and 8 bases from J, the junction kept 11 bases outside the gene matches. The CDR3 loop spans 15 amino acids. The DNA read from the CDR3 is TGTGCCAGCAGCCCCGGGGGACTACAAGGAGGGGAG. Amino acid sequence: CASSPGGLQGGE. The complete CDR3 sequence is CASSPGGLQGGELFF.

There are many counts of this clone. The read ends 3 residues early relative to the CDR3; the germline J gene fills the gap. The chain couples TRBV5-1 to TRBJ2-3, with D perhaps TRBD2 (6 bases). The CDR3 has 15 amino acids. CDR1 is SGHRS and CDR2 is YFSETQ in the germline V gene. Trimming removed 0 bases at V and 0 bases at J, with 8 bases between. The sequenced CDR3 bases are TGCGCCAGCAGCTTGGCAGGGACTAGCACAGATACG. Protein product: CASSLAGTSTDT. The whole CDR3 reads CASSLAGTSTDTQYF.

The sample holds many counts of this clone. The read ends 3 residues early relative to the CDR3; the germline J gene fills the gap. The J gene is TRBJ2-1, the V gene TRBV19; TRBD2 aligns across 10 bases. The V gene end was trimmed by 4 bases and the J gene end by 2 bases; junction bases not matched to a gene: 2. Germline-derived CDR1 and CDR2 are LNHDA and SQIVND (reference sequence). The CDR3 totals 15 residues. CDR3 sequence reads: CASSKLAGPYNEQFF. Partial CDR3 DNA: TGTGCCAGTAGTAAACTAGCGGGGCCCTACAATGAG.

In this sample, this clone turned up many times. The CDR3 goes on 3 residues after the read ends, and that part is filled in from the germline J gene. This chain connects TRBV28 to TRBJ1-1, with D possibly TRBD1 on 5 matching bases. The germline CDR1 and CDR2 sequences are MDHEN and SYDVKM. The CDR3 loop spans 15 amino acids. The V end was cut by 2 bases, the J end by 0 bases, with 10 bases between. The covered CDR3 bases are TGTGCCAGCAGTTTAGGGGCAGGGCTGAACACTGAA. It yields the protein CASSLGAGLNTE. The entire CDR3 is CASSLGAGLNTEAFF.

This clone was seen many times. The read stops 3 residues short of the end of the CDR3; the missing end is completed from the germline J gene. V is TRBV20-1 and J is TRBJ1-4; 7 nucleotides line up with TRBD1. The V segment lost 0 bases and the J segment 6 bases; nucleotides outside the gene matches: 7. Germline V gene lookup returns CDR1 DFQATT and CDR2 SNEGSKA (reference sequence). This CDR3 is 15 amino acids long. The CDR3 loop reads CSARDRRGGDEKLFF. The DNA read from the CDR3 is TGCAGTGCTAGAGATCGGAGAGGGGGCGATGAAAAA.